One sample yielded the 14 T cell receptor beta chains listed below, sequenced in a study of post-analysis software for immune sequencing data. These receptors' targets are unknown. Overall study findings and caveats: Patients used a few TRBV segments, including TRBV5-6, TRBV5-1 and TRBV20-1, more often than controls.

Every TCR beta cDNA library bore unique molecular identifiers. TCRdb re-analysed the PCR reads in MiXCR, keeping a single row per CDR3 protein. This table holds hundreds of thousands of distinct CDR3 sequences, just under 30% found once. Source material: blood. These receptors all come from a girl aged 5 to 17 with multiple sclerosis.

This clonotype was counted between two and nine times. The chain recombines TRBV12-3 or TRBV12-4 with TRBJ2-4, with 9 bases that match TRBD1. The CDR3 runs 17 residues. The V segment lost 2 bases and the J segment 4 bases; nucleotides outside the gene matches: 9. CDR3 loop: CASSLTLGGTGKNIQYF. CDR3 DNA sequence: TGTGCCAGCAGTTTAACTTTGGGGGGGACAGGGAAAAACATTCAGTACTTC.

Notes on this clonotype: This may stem from a read error, because a much larger clone lies one nucleotide away. This chain joins TRBV12-3 or TRBV12-4 and TRBJ2-4, with D hard to call. V lost 5 bases to trimming and J lost 7 bases, with 9 bases between them. The CDR3 runs 12 residues. In nucleotides, the CDR3 is TGTGCCAGCAGTCCAATTCGGAACATTCAGTACTTC. Translation: CASSPIRNIQYF.

This clonotype was counted only a few times. The chain carries TRBV27 and TRBJ2-3; 13 bases line up with TRBD2. CDR1 and CDR2 (germline): MNHEY, SMNVEV (reference sequence). The V and J ends lost 6 bases and 6 bases, in that order; junction bases with no gene match: 9. This CDR3 has 16 residues. The CDR3 region is CASSQRGLAGTDTQYF. Written as DNA, the CDR3 is TGTGCCAGCAGCCAACGGGGACTAGCGGGAACCGATACGCAGTATTTT.

This clonotype was counted a few times. This chain joins TRBV7-2 and TRBJ2-3; D unresolved. The CDR3 has 14 residues. V lost 5 bases, J lost 4 bases, and 13 bases lay in between. Germline V gene lookup returns CDR1 SGHTA and CDR2 FQGNSA. CDR3 DNA sequence: TGTGCCAGCAGCGCCAGTCCCCCTCCAGATACGCAGTATTTT. It translates to CASSASPPPDTQYF.

The rearrangement links TRBV29-1 to TRBJ2-5; perhaps TRBD2 as D (5 bases). The V and J ends lost 2 bases and 5 bases respectively, with 15 bases between them. Germline V gene data show CDR1 as SQVTM and CDR2 as ANQGSEA. This CDR3 spans 14 amino acids. CDR3 sequence: CSVEIRGSGETQYF. The CDR3 DNA is TGCAGCGTTGAAATCCGGGGTTCGGGTGAGACCCAGTACTTC.

This chain connects TRBV14 to TRBJ2-1; 9 positions agree with TRBD2. Germline trimming cut 6 bases from V and 8 bases from J; bases unmatched to any gene: 5. The CDR3 has 13 amino acids. The germline V gene has CDR1 SGHDN and CDR2 FVKESK. CDR3 residues: CASRASGKDEQFF. CDR3 in DNA: TGTGCCAGCAGGGCTAGCGGGAAAGATGAGCAGTTCTTC.

This clonotype was seen only a few times. J is TRBJ2-1 and V is TRBV11-2; no reliable D call. Trimming shortened V by 7 bases and J by 5 bases, and 9 bases separated the two germline ends. Germline V gene data show CDR1 as SGHAT and CDR2 as FQNNGV. The CDR3 has 12 amino acids. Here the CDR3 reads CASTVTHNEQFF. CDR3 in DNA: TGTGCCAGCACAGTGACCCACAATGAGCAGTTCTTC. Drawing the rest from reference TRBV11-2 and TRBJ2-1, the complete variable domain is EAGVAQSPRYKIIEKRQSVAFWCNPISGHATLYWYQQILGQGPKLLIQFQNNGVVDDSQLPKDRFSAERLKGVDSTLKIQPAKLEDSAVYLCASTVTHNEQFFGPGTRLTVL.

The rearrangement uses TRBV19 and TRBJ2-1; 7 bases map to TRBD2. Germline lookup yields CDR1 LNHDA and CDR2 SQIVND (reference sequence). V was pared by 7 bases and J by 5 bases, with 5 bases of the junction left unmatched. The CDR3 covers 13 residues. The CDR3 loop reads CASTGGTHNEQFF. The CDR3 nucleotides read TGTGCCAGTACGGGAGGCACGCACAATGAGCAGTTCTTC.

V usage is TRBV29-1 and J usage is TRBJ1-1; D gene unclear. Looked up from germline, CDR1 is SQVTM and CDR2 is ANQGSEA. CDR3 size: 14 residues. With 4 bases removed from V and 0 bases from J, the gap between germline ends came to 12 bases. Here the CDR3 reads CSVVLQEMNTEAFF. The CDR3 bases are TGCAGCGTTGTTCTTCAGGAGATGAACACTGAAGCTTTCTTT.

The chain has TRBV11-2 and TRBJ2-7; no definite D call. V was shortened by 5 bases and J by 4 bases, with 9 bases between the two germline ends. The CDR3 extends over 12 amino acids. Germline V gene sequence: CDR1 SGHAT, CDR2 FQNNGV. CDR3: CASSPESYEQYF. As DNA, the CDR3 is TGTGCCAGCAGCCCGGAATCTTACGAGCAGTACTTC.

This clonotype was seen a handful of times. The chain couples TRBV5-1 to TRBJ2-1; 9 positions match TRBD2. The CDR3 has 15 residues. The germline V gene has CDR1 SGHRS and CDR2 YFSETQ. With V trimmed by 4 bases and J by 7 bases, 9 bases remained unmatched. The CDR3 DNA reads TGCGCCAGCAGCGGTACGGCGGGAGGGGCGAATGAGCAGTTCTTC. Translated: CASSGTAGGANEQFF. The complete variable domain, with remaining parts taken from reference TRBV5-1 and TRBJ2-1, reads KAGVTQTPRYLIKTRGQQVTLSCSPISGHRSVSWYQQTPGQGLQFLFEYFSETQRNKGNFPGRFSGRQFSNSRSEMNVSTLELGDSALYLCASSGTAGGANEQFFGPGTRLTVL.

This clonotype was found a few times. This sequence joins TRBV3-1 and TRBJ2-5; 8 bases line up with TRBD1. The germline gives CDR1 LGHDT, CDR2 YNNKEL (reference sequence). The CDR3 loop spans 15 amino acids. The V gene end was trimmed by 4 bases and the J gene end by 5 bases; junction bases not matched to a gene: 9. The CDR3 DNA reads as TGTGCCAGCAGCCCCGTGGACAGGGCAAGGGAGACCCAGTACTTC. Protein sequence: CASSPVDRARETQYF.

The chain uses TRBV11-2 and TRBJ2-7; 9 bases line up with TRBD2. This CDR3 region has 21 residues. The V segment lost 5 bases and the J segment 0 bases; nucleotides outside the gene matches: 23. Germline loops: CDR1 SGHAT, CDR2 FQNNGV. The CDR3 nucleotides are TGTGCCAGCAGCCTACAGGGGAAAGAGCGGGAGGCCCCGAGGAGCTCCTACGAGCAGTACTTC. This sequence encodes CASSLQGKEREAPRSSYEQYF.

This chain uses TRBV7-9 with TRBJ2-7; D is unresolved. This CDR3 comprises 15 residues. The V end was cut by 1 base, the J end by 1 base, with 11 bases between. Germline values: CDR1 SEHNR, CDR2 FQNEAQ (reference sequence). The CDR3 here is CASSLVGSPSYEQYF. CDR3 in DNA: TGTGCCAGCAGCTTAGTCGGGTCGCCTTCCTACGAGCAGTACTTC.